This T cell receptor beta chain emerged from a study of shared clonotypes between healthy human individuals. Study-wide results and limits: Naive subsets, compared against memory subsets, generally had larger estimated richness values.

Only one count was recorded for this clone. No antigen is known for it. Naive CD8 isolation took CD45RO-negative cells positively selected for CCR7 and excluded terminally differentiated effector memory CD45RA+ cells. The germline V gene has CDR1 SGHDT and CDR2 YYEEEE. Trimming took 2 bases from V and 7 from J; bases not matched to a gene: 7. This CDR3 has 14 amino acids. This table comes from immunoSEQ multiplex PCR, and its TCRdb copy is limited to in-frame clones, with some not included. The sample comprises about 2.1 million clones, 85% to 95% of which are singletons, and under 2% rests with the top ten.

This chain links TRBV5-6 with TRBJ1-2, with 8 bases that match TRBD1. The receptor comes from a man in his late teens or twenties in good health. Some clones in this sample may be carry-over from other donors' samples. Sequenced: naive CD8+ T cells from PBMCs. As DNA, the CDR3 is TGTGCCAGCAGCTTCGGACAGGGTCCCTTTGGCTACACCTTC. This encodes CASSFGQGPFGYTF.